Sequencing of this T cell receptor (beta chain) was carried out in a study of shared clonotypes between healthy human individuals. As for the study in general: A few men and a couple of women, aged 18 to 49, were donors.

A note on this clone: Antigen specificity is unknown.

Per the germline V gene, CDR1 is MDHEN and CDR2 is SYDVKM. The trim removed 7 bases at V and 5 bases at J, leaving 6 bases unmatched. CDR3 length: 14 amino acids. At a deep level, the assay was run. TCRdb's table, derived via immunoSEQ multiplex PCR, lists solely in-frame clones and lacks some. The sample includes 2,500,000 or so clones, more than 85% of them seen just once. Study-wide results and limits: Memory subsets generally showed smaller estimated richness than naive subsets did.

The J gene is TRBJ2-1, the V gene TRBV28; 9 nucleotides agree with TRBD2. Sequenced sample: naive CD4+ T cells from PBMCs. Sample subset: CD45RA+ positively selected. The sequence derives from a man aged 18 to 29 in good health. Some clones in this sample may be carry-over from other donors' samples. CDR3 sequence: CASNYGTSHNEQFF. CDR3 sequence (DNA): TGTGCCAGCAACTACGGGACTAGCCACAATGAGCAGTTCTTC.